This T cell receptor beta chain was obtained from a study of blood T cells in healthy people across ages. The study, taken as a whole, reports: Strong correlation linked observed beta diversity and percent naive T cells. Estimated diversity that came from one million T cells was considered an underestimate. Any changes in expanded clonotypes were possibly confounded, as donor CMV status remained unknown.

The second PCR ran about 6 to 11 cycles with a sample-barcoded 5' primer and J-beta primers. TCRdb independently ran MiXCR on the 5' RACE reads; one entry per CDR3 protein. Of fewer than 2,000,000 distinct CDR3 sequences in the sample, about two fifths were seen once. With respect to this clonotype: Antigen unknown.

The authors extracted at least 5 micrograms of total RNA per sample. Trimming pared 1 base from V and 0 bases from J, leaving 18 bases between. The germline V gene has CDR1 SGHTA and CDR2 FQGNSA. This CDR3 is 19 amino acids long. The receptor's source is a human donor in good health. The rearrangement links TRBV7-2 to TRBJ1-4; a possible D gene is TRBD1 (5 bases). Material: blood. The CDR3 here is CASSLGFSIGAATNEKLFF. Here the CDR3 DNA reads TGTGCCAGCAGCTTAGGATTTAGTATCGGGGCCGCAACTAATGAAAAACTGTTTTTT.